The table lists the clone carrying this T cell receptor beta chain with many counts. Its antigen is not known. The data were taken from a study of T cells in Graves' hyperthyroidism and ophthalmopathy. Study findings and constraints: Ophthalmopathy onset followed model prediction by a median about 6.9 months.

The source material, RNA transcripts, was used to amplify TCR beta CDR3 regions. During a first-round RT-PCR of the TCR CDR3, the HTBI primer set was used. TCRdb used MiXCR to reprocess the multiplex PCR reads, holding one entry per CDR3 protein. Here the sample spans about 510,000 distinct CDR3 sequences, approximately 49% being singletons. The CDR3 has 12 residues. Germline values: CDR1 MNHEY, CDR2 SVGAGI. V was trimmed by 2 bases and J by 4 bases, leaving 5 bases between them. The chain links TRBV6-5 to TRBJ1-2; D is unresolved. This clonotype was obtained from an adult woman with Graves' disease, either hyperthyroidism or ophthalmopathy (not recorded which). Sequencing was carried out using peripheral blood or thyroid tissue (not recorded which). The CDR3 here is CASSYVGYGYTF. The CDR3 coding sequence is TGTGCCAGCAGTTACGTAGGCTATGGCTACACCTTC.